Each of the 22 T cell receptor beta chains below was sequenced from the same sample in a study of blood T cell repertoires in COVID-19. Clones were read by immunoSEQ multiplex PCR, and TCRdb kept only the in-frame ones, dropping some. The sample holds about 170,000 clones, about 86% seen once. Sequenced input: peripheral blood. These receptors were taken from a human donor with acute or convalescent COVID-19. The donor label of this sample is uncertain.

The chain recombines TRBV2 with TRBJ1-6; unclear D gene. The germline V gene has CDR1 SNHLY and CDR2 FYNNEI. The CDR3 loop spans 15 amino acids. Trimming shortened V by 3 bases and J by 5 bases, and 11 bases separated the two germline ends. CDR3 region: CASSDGGLNNSPLHF. The DNA for the CDR3 is TGTGCCAGCAGTGATGGAGGTTTAAATAATTCACCCCTCCACTTT.

CDR3 sequence (DNA): TGTGCCAGTAGTATGTCCGGGGGTAATCACAATGAGCAGTTCTTC. Its translation is CASSMSGGNHNEQFF. J is TRBJ2-1 and V is TRBV19, with D possibly TRBD2 on 6 matching bases. This CDR3 region has 15 residues. Between the trimmed V and J ends, which lost 3 bases and 5 bases, there was a span of 14 bases. Germline V lookup: CDR1 LNHDA, CDR2 SQIVND (reference sequence).

This clone was seen only a few times. The V call is TRBV30, the J call TRBJ1-6; TRBD1 is a possible D gene (6 bases). The CDR3 totals 13 residues. V was cut by 7 bases and J by 7 bases, with 14 bases left in between. The germline V gene has CDR1 GTSNPN and CDR2 SVGIG (reference sequence). The CDR3 region has the DNA TGTGCCTTTGCGACAGGAGAAAATTCACCCCTCCACTTT. Translation: CAFATGENSPLHF. Variable domain in full (rest from reference TRBV30 and TRBJ1-6): SQTIHQWPATLVQPVGSPLSLECTVEGTSNPNLYWYRQAAGRGLQLLFYSVGIGQISSEVPQNLSASRPQDRQFILSSKKLLLSDSGFYLCAFATGENSPLHFGNGTRLTVT.

This chain connects TRBV2 to TRBJ2-7, with TRBD1 matching 9 bases. J gave up 2 bases and V 8 bases, and 7 bases lay outside the gene matches. This CDR3 has 14 residues. Germline assignment: CDR1 SNHLY and CDR2 FYNNEI. The CDR3 DNA sequence: TGTGCCAGCGAAAGAGACAGGGGGGCCTACGAGCAGTACTTC. Amino acids: CASERDRGAYEQYF. Filled out from reference TRBV2 and TRBJ2-7, the complete variable domain reads EPEVTQTPSHQVTQMGQEVILRCVPISNHLYFYWYRQILGQKVEFLVSFYNNEISEKSEIFDDQFSVERPDGSNFTLKIRSTKLEDSAMYFCASERDRGAYEQYFGPGTRLTVT.

The chain links TRBV30 to TRBJ2-5; D is perhaps TRBD2 (6 bases). Trimming removed 0 bases at V and 2 bases at J, with 13 bases between. The CDR3 is made up of 15 amino acids. From germline, CDR1 is GTSNPN and CDR2 SVGIG (reference sequence). CDR3 coding DNA: TGTGCCTGGAGTGTAATGGCTAGCGCTCAAGAGACCCAGTACTTC. Its protein is CAWSVMASAQETQYF.

The genes are TRBV18 and TRBJ1-4, with 8 bases lining up with TRBD1. The CDR3 is 17 amino acids. In germline, CDR1 is KGHSH, CDR2 LQKENI. The V and J ends lost 2 bases and 3 bases, in that order; junction bases with no gene match: 8. The CDR3 reads CASSPTRQGSSNEKLFF. As DNA, the CDR3 is TGTGCCAGCTCACCAACGAGACAGGGGAGCTCTAATGAAAAACTGTTTTTT.

This clone was counted between two and nine times. The CDR3 reads CASSGRDRGDEKLFF. The CDR3 DNA reads TGTGCCAGCAGCGGCCGGGACAGGGGAGATGAAAAACTGTTTTTT. V is TRBV5-6 and J is TRBJ1-4; 10 bases line up with TRBD1. The germline V gene has CDR1 SGHDT and CDR2 YYEEEE. The CDR3 runs to 15 residues. The J segment lost 6 bases and the V segment lost 4 bases, leaving 6 bases of the junction unmatched.

V usage is TRBV27 and J usage is TRBJ1-2, with 9 bases that match TRBD1. The CDR3 covers 13 residues. V was clipped by 0 bases and J by 10 bases; unmatched bases: 3. CDR1 and CDR2 (germline): MNHEY, SMNVEV (reference sequence). CDR3 region: CASSLSDRGIYTF. CDR3 DNA sequence: TGTGCCAGCAGTTTATCGGACAGGGGTATCTACACCTTC.

V gene TRBV9 combines with J gene TRBJ2-3; D might be TRBD2 (6 bases). The CDR3 runs to 15 residues. Germline V gene lookup returns CDR1 SGDLS and CDR2 YYNGEE. Trimming took off 0 bases at V and 1 base at J, with 9 bases between the two ends. The CDR3, as DNA: TGTGCCAGCAGCGTAGGCGGGACCCGCACAGATACGCAGTATTTT. Translation gives CASSVGGTRTDTQYF.

The chain links TRBV7-9 to TRBJ1-4; the D is unclear. This CDR3 comprises 14 residues. Trimming removed 5 bases from V and 0 bases from J, with 7 bases in between. Germline V gives CDR1 SEHNR, CDR2 FQNEAQ (reference sequence). The CDR3 bases are TGTGCCAGCAGCCTCCAGGCAACTAATGAAAAACTGTTTTTT. As protein: CASSLQATNEKLFF.

This chain uses TRBV6-5 with TRBJ2-7, with D possibly being TRBD2 (6 bases). This CDR3 spans 14 amino acids. The V end lost 6 bases, the J end lost 3 bases, and 15 bases lay between the germline ends. Germline V gives CDR1 MNHEY, CDR2 SVGAGI. CDR3 in amino acids: CASREASEYYEQYF. CDR3 coding DNA: TGTGCCAGCAGGGAGGCTAGCGAGTACTACGAGCAGTACTTC.

V gene TRBV6-6 combines with J gene TRBJ1-6; 9 nucleotides agree with TRBD1. Germline V CDR1 and CDR2: MNHNY, SVGAGI (reference sequence). The CDR3 runs to 17 residues. Germline trimming cut 5 bases from V and 6 bases from J; bases unmatched to any gene: 11. CDR3 region: CASSPTDPTGGNSPLHF. CDR3 nucleotide sequence: TGTGCCAGCAGTCCTACGGATCCGACAGGGGGTAATTCACCCCTCCACTTT.

This clone was found once. This rearrangement joins TRBV6-5 to TRBJ1-1; 7 positions agree with TRBD1. The CDR3 runs to 15 residues. The V and J ends lost 4 bases and 5 bases, in that order; junction bases with no gene match: 10. Germline-derived CDR1 and CDR2 are MNHEY and SVGAGI. For the CDR3, the DNA is TGTGCCAGCAGTTCTCGACAGGGAAGACATACTGAAGCTTTCTTT. Protein: CASSSRQGRHTEAFF.

This clone appeared a single time. V and J are TRBV29-1 and TRBJ1-2; a possible D gene is TRBD1 (6 bases). Between the trimmed V and J ends, which lost 4 bases and 4 bases, there was a span of 13 bases. This CDR3 spans 13 amino acids. The germline V gene has CDR1 SQVTM and CDR2 ANQGSEA. CDR3 in DNA: TGCAGCGTTGTTCAACAGGGCGGCTATGGCTACACCTTC. Translating it yields CSVVQQGGYGYTF.

This chain uses TRBV30 with TRBJ2-1; 9 bases line up with TRBD1. The V and J ends lost 5 bases and 1 base, in that order; junction bases with no gene match: 6. The CDR3 has 15 amino acids. Germline V lookup: CDR1 GTSNPN, CDR2 SVGIG (reference sequence). CDR3 in DNA: TGTGCCTGGGTTGGACAGGGGCGATCCTACAATGAGCAGTTCTTC. Amino acids: CAWVGQGRSYNEQFF. Variable domain in full (rest from reference TRBV30 and TRBJ2-1): SQTIHQWPATLVQPVGSPLSLECTVEGTSNPNLYWYRQAAGRGLQLLFYSVGIGQISSEVPQNLSASRPQDRQFILSSKKLLLSDSGFYLCAWVGQGRSYNEQFFGPGTRLTVL.

The rearrangement links TRBV14 to TRBJ1-2; a weak D match, TRBD1 (6 bases). The CDR3 is 16 amino acids. Germline values: CDR1 SGHDN, CDR2 FVKESK. V lost 4 bases and J lost 2, with 17 bases in between. CDR3 sequence: CASSLGTPLRNYGYTF. The CDR3, as DNA: TGTGCCAGCAGCCTGGGGACACCCTTAAGGAACTATGGCTACACCTTC.

The V and J genes are TRBV5-1 and TRBJ1-2; 7 bases map to TRBD1. The CDR3 contains 15 residues. The germline gives CDR1 SGHRS, CDR2 YFSETQ. The J segment lost 1 base and the V segment lost 4 bases, leaving 7 bases of the junction unmatched. This CDR3 reads CASSPGQSLNYGYTF. CDR3 sequence (DNA): TGCGCCAGCAGCCCGGGACAGTCTCTTAACTATGGCTACACCTTC.

This chain links TRBV2 with TRBJ1-5, with a tentative D call TRBD1 (6 bases). The CDR3 loop spans 15 amino acids. Trimming cost V 6 bases and J 0 bases, with 12 bases left between them. Germline V CDR1 and CDR2: SNHLY, FYNNEI. CDR3 bases: TGTGCCAGCAGGTGGACAGACAATAGCAATCAGCCCCAGCATTTT. It yields the protein CASRWTDNSNQPQHF.

The chain couples TRBV28 to TRBJ1-4; tentative D call: TRBD1 (5 bases). The CDR3 covers 16 residues. The V gene's germline CDR1 is MDHEN and CDR2 SYDVKM. V was pared by 7 bases and J by 8 bases, with 23 bases between. The CDR3 loop reads CASIAEAGGAGEKLFF. The CDR3, as DNA: TGTGCCAGCATCGCAGAGGCCGGAGGGGCAGGCGAAAAACTGTTTTTT.

The V and J genes are TRBV30 and TRBJ1-1; possible D gene TRBD1, 6 bases. The germline gives CDR1 GTSNPN, CDR2 SVGIG (reference sequence). The germline V and J ends were trimmed by 3 bases and 4 bases, with 15 bases remaining between them. This CDR3 comprises 14 residues. The CDR3 nucleotides read TGTGCCTGGAGACCCCGGAAAGGGGGCACTGAAGCTTTCTTT. Protein sequence: CAWRPRKGGTEAFF.

This clone was seen a single time. This chain uses TRBV5-1 with TRBJ2-1; D gene uncertain. This CDR3 is 14 amino acids long. CDR1 and CDR2 (germline): SGHRS, YFSETQ. The germline V and J ends were trimmed by 0 bases and 3 bases, with 7 bases remaining between them. Here the CDR3 DNA reads TGCGCCAGCAGCTTGGATTTCCTCTACAATGAGCAGTTCTTC. Protein sequence: CASSLDFLYNEQFF.

V and J are TRBV11-2 and TRBJ1-6; D unclear. With 5 bases removed from V and 7 bases from J, the gap between germline ends came to 15 bases. CDR1 is SGHAT and CDR2 is FQNNGV in the germline V gene. The CDR3 length is 15 residues. The CDR3 loop reads CASSRVRSGNSPLHF. DNA of the CDR3: TGTGCCAGCAGCCGCGTGAGGTCGGGGAATTCACCCCTCCACTTT.